This T cell receptor beta chain was sequenced in a study of shared clonotypes between healthy human individuals. Broader study findings: Naive subsets usually exceeded memory subsets in estimated richness.

Replicate PCRs for sorted subsets used about 200 ng DNA; this equaled 25,000 to 35,000 T cell genomes. Method: immunoSEQ multiplex PCR; TCRdb's copy keeps in-frame clones and lacks some. The table shows about 610,000 clones, with 95% to 98% occurring only once. As for this clone: Its antigen is not identified.

The TCR comes from a woman between 25 and 40 years old in good health. The sample taken for sequencing was naive CD4+ T cells sorted from blood. Subset described: CD45RA+ positively selected.

The CDR3 DNA reads TGTGCCAGCAGTTTACACATCGTGGGCGAAAAACTGTTTTTT. This gives the protein CASSLHIVGEKLFF. The rearrangement joins TRBV28 to TRBJ1-4; D remains ambiguous. Germline V gene sequence: CDR1 MDHEN, CDR2 SYDVKM. The CDR3 sequence is 14 residues long. The ends were cut back, 2 bases at V and 8 bases at J, with 12 bases in the middle.